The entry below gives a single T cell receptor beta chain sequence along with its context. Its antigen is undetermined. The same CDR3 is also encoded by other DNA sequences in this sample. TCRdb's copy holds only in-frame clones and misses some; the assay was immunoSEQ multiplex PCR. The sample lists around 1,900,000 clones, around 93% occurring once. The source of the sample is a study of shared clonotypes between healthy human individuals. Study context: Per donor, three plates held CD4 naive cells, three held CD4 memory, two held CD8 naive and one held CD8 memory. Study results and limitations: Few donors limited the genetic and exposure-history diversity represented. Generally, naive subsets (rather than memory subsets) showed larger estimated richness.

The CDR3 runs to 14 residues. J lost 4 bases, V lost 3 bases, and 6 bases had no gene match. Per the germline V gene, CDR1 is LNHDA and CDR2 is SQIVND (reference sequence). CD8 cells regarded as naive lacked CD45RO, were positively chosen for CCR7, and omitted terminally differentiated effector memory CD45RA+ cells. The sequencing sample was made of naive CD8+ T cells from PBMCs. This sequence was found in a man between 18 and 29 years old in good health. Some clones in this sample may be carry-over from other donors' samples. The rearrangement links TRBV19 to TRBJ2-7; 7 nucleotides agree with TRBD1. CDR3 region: CASSIRTGGYEQYF. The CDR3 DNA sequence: TGTGCCAGTAGTATTAGGACAGGTGGTTACGAGCAGTACTTC.